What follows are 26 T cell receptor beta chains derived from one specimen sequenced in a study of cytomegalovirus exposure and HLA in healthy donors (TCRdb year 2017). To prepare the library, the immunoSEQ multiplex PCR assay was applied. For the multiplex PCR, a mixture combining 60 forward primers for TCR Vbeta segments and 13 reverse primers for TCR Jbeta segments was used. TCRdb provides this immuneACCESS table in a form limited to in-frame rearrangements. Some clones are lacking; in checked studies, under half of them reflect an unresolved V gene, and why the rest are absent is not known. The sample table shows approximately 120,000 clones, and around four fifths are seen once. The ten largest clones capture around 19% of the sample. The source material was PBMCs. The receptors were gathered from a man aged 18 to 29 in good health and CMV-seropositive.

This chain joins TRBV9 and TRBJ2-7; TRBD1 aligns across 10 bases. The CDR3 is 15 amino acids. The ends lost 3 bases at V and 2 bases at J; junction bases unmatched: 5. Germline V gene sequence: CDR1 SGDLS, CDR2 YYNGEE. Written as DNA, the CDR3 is TGTGCCAGCAGCGGGGGACAGGGGCCTGCCTACGAGCAGTACTTC. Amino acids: CASSGGQGPAYEQYF.

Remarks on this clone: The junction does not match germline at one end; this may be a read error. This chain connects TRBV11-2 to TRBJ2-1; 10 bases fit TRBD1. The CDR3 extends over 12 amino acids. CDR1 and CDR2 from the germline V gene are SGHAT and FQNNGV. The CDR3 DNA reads TGTGCCAGCAGCTTAGTTCGGGACAGGGGCATCTTC. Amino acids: CASSLVRDRGIF.

The CDR3 sequence is CASSLNSLRRDRGQVRYGYTF. The CDR3 DNA reads as TGTGCCAGCAGTCTCAACTCGTTACGGCGGGACAGGGGGCAGGTTAGGTATGGCTACACCTTC. V and J are TRBV28 and TRBJ1-2; 12 nucleotides match TRBD1. This CDR3 is built from 21 residues. Trimming took 5 bases from V and 5 from J; bases not matched to a gene: 24. CDR1 and CDR2 (germline): MDHEN, SYDVKM.

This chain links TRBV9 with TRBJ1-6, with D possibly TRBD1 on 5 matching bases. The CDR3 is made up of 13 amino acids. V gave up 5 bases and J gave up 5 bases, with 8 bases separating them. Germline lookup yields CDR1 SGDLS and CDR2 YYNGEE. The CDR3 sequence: CASRGGNNSPLHF. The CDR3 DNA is TGTGCCAGCAGGGGGGGGAATAATTCACCCCTCCACTTT.

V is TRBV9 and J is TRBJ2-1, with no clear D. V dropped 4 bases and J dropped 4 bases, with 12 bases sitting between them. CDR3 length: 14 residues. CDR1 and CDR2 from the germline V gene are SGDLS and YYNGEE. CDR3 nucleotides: TGTGCCAGCAGCCCTTCACTAACATACAATGAGCAGTTCTTC. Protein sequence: CASSPSLTYNEQFF.

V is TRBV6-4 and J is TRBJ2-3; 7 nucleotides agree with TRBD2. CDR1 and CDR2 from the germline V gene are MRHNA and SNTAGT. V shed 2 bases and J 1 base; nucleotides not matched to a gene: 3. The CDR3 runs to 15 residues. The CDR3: CASSDQSGGTDTQYF. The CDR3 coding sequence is TGTGCCAGCAGTGACCAAAGCGGGGGCACAGATACGCAGTATTTT.

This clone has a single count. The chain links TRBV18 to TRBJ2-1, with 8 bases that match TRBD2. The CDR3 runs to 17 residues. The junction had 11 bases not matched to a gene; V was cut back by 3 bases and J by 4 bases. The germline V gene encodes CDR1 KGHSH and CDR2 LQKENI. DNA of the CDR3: TGTGCCAGCTCACCTCCCGGGGGAAGCGGGGGATACAATGAGCAGTTCTTC. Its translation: CASSPPGGSGGYNEQFF.

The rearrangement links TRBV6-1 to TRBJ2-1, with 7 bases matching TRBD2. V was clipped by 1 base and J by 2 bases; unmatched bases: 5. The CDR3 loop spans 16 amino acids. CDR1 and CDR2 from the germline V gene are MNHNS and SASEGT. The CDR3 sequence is CASSEDTGGPYNEQFF. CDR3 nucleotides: TGTGCCAGCAGTGAAGACACGGGGGGACCCTACAATGAGCAGTTCTTC.

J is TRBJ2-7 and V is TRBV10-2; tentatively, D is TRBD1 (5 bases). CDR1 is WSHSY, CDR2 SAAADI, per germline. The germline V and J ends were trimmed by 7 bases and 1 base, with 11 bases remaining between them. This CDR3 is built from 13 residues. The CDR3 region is CASTLDSSYEQYF. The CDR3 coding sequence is TGCGCCAGCACCCTAGACAGTTCCTACGAGCAGTACTTC.

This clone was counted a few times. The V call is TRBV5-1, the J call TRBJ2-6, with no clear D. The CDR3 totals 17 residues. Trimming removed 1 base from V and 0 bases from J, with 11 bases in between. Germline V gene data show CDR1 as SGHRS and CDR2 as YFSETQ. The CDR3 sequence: CASSLLAIGSGANVLTF. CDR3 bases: TGCGCCAGCAGCTTGTTGGCCATTGGCTCTGGGGCCAACGTCCTGACTTTC.

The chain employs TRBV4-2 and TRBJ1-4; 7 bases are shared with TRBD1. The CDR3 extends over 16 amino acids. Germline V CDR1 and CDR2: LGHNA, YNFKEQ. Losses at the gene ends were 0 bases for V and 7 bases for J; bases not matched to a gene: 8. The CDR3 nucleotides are TGTGCCAGCAGCCAAGACCCGACAGGGACCACTGAAAAACTGTTTTTT. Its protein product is CASSQDPTGTTEKLFF.

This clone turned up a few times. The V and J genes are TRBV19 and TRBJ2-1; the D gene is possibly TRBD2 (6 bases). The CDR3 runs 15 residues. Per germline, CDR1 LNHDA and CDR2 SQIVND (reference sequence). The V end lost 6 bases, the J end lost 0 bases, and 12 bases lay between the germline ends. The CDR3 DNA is TGTGCCAGTAGCCTCGACGGGAGCTCCTACAATGAGCAGTTCTTC. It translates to CASSLDGSSYNEQFF.

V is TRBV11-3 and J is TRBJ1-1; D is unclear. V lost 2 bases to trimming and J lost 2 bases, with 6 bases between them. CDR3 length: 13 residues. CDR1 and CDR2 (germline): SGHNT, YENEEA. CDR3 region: CASSLQVNTEAFF. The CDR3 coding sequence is TGTGCCAGCAGCTTACAGGTAAACACTGAAGCTTTCTTT.

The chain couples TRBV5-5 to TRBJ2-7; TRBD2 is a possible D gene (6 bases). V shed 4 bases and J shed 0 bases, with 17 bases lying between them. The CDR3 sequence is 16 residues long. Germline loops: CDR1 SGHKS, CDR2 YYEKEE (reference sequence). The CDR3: CASSMEAGRYSYEQYF. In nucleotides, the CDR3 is TGTGCCAGCAGCATGGAAGCCGGGAGATACTCCTACGAGCAGTACTTC.

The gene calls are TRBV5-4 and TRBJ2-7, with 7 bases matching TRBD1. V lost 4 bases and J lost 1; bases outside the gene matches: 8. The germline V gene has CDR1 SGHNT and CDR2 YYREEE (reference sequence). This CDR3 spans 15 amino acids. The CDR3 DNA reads TGTGCCAGCAGCCAGACCACAGGGGAGTCCTACGAGCAGTACTTC. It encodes CASSQTTGESYEQYF.

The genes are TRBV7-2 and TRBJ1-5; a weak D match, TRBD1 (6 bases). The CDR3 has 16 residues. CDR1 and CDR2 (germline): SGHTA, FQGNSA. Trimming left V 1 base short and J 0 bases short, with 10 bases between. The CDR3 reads CASSLVPGDSNQPQHF. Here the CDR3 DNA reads TGTGCCAGCAGCTTAGTCCCAGGGGATAGCAATCAGCCCCAGCATTTT.

The CDR3 loop reads CASSYIPPSYNEQFF. The CDR3 nucleotides read TGTGCCAGCAGTTACATCCCTCCCTCCTACAATGAGCAGTTCTTC. This chain connects TRBV6-5 to TRBJ2-1; D remains unclear. V shed 2 bases and J shed 0 bases, with 8 bases lying between them. The germline V gene has CDR1 MNHEY and CDR2 SVGAGI. The CDR3 consists of 15 residues.

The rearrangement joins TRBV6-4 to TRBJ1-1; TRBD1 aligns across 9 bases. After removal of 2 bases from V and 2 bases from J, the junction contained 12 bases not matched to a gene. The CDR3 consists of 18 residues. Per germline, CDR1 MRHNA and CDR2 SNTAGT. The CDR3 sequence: CASSDTGQGTPINTEAFF. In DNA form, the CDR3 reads TGTGCCAGCAGTGACACCGGACAGGGGACCCCTATTAACACTGAAGCTTTCTTT.

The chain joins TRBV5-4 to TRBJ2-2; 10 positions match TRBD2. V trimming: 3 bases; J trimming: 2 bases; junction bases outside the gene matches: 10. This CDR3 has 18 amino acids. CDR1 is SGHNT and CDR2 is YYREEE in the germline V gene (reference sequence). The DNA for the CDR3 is TGTGCCAGCAGCTGGACAGCGGGGGGGTCCTACAACACCGGGGAGCTGTTTTTT. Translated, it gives CASSWTAGGSYNTGELFF. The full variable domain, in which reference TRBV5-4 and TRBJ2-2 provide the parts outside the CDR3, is ETGVTQSPTHLIKTRGQQVTLRCSSQSGHNTVSWYQQALGQGPQFIFQYYREEENGRGNFPPRFSGLQFPNYSSELNVNALELDDSALYLCASSWTAGGSYNTGELFFGEGSRLTVL.

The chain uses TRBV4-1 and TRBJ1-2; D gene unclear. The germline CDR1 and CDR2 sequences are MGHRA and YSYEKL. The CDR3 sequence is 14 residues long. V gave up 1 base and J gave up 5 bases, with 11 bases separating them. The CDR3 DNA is TGCGCCAGCAGCCAAGCGGTCTCTAGGTATGGCTACACCTTC. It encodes CASSQAVSRYGYTF.

The CDR3 loop is CAISESSLEGGSVLTF. CDR3 nucleotides: TGTGCCATCAGTGAGTCGAGCCTAGAAGGAGGGAGCGTCCTGACTTTC. J is TRBJ2-6 and V is TRBV10-3; TRBD2 is a possible D gene (6 bases). Trimming stripped 0 bases from V and 12 bases from J, with 18 bases between. CDR1 and CDR2 (germline): ENHRY, SYGVKD. The CDR3 runs to 16 residues.

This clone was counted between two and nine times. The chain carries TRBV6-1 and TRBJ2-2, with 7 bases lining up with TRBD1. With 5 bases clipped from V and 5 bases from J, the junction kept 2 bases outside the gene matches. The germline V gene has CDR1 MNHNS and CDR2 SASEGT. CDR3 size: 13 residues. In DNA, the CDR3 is TGTGCCAGCAGTACACAGGGGACCGGGGAGCTGTTTTTT. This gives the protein CASSTQGTGELFF.

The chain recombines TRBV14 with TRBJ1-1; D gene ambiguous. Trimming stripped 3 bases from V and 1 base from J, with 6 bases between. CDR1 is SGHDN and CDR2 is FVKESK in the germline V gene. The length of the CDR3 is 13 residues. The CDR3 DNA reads TGTGCCAGCAGCCAGTGGCAGAACACTGAAGCTTTCTTT. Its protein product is CASSQWQNTEAFF.

The CDR3 here is CASSRQGGYTF. CDR3 DNA sequence: TGTGCCAGCAGTCGACAAGGTGGCTACACCTTC. This chain connects TRBV25-1 to TRBJ1-2; D uncertain. The CDR3 contains 11 residues. Germline loops: CDR1 MGHDK, CDR2 SYGVNS. V lost 5 bases and J 7 bases, leaving 8 bases between the germline ends.

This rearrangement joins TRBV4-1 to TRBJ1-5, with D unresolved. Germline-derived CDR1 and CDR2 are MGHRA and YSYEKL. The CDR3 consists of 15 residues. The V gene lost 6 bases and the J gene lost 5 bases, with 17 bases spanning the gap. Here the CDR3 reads CASSRATLGDQPQHF. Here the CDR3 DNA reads TGCGCCAGCAGTCGAGCAACGCTGGGAGATCAGCCCCAGCATTTT.

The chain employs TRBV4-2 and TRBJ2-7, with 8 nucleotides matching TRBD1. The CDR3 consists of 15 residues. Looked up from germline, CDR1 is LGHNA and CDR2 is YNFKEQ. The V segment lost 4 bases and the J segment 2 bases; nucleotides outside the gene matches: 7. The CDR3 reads CASSPGQGSTYEQYF. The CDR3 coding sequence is TGTGCCAGCAGCCCCGGACAGGGTAGCACCTACGAGCAGTACTTC.